Listed here are 17 T cell receptor beta chains from one sample, sequenced in a study of blood T cell repertoires in COVID-19. TCRdb keeps only in-frame clones here, not all; method: immunoSEQ multiplex PCR. Of around 190,000 clones in the sample, 70% to 80% were seen once. Sequences were obtained from peripheral blood. The receptors were gathered from a woman aged 35 to 49 with COVID-19, enrolled during active disease.

The chain has TRBV5-4 and TRBJ2-7; 8 bases match TRBD1. This CDR3 region has 14 residues. V trimming: 2 bases; J trimming: 6 bases; junction bases outside the gene matches: 7. Germline V gene data show CDR1 as SGHNT and CDR2 as YYREEE (reference sequence). The DNA for the CDR3 is TGTGCCAGCAGCTTACAGGGGGTAAAGATCGAGCAGTACTTC. As protein: CASSLQGVKIEQYF. The full variable domain, its missing parts supplied by reference TRBV5-4 and TRBJ2-7, is ETGVTQSPTHLIKTRGQQVTLRCSSQSGHNTVSWYQQALGQGPQFIFQYYREEENGRGNFPPRFSGLQFPNYSSELNVNALELDDSALYLCASSLQGVKIEQYFGPGTRLTVT.

This clone was observed a single time. The chain combines TRBV28 with TRBJ1-4; D call uncertain. V was pared by 5 bases and J by 8 bases, with 15 bases between. Germline-derived CDR1 and CDR2 are MDHEN and SYDVKM. The CDR3 loop spans 14 amino acids. The CDR3 DNA is TGTGCCAGCAGTCCCGCGGGGAGCGTGGAAAAACTGTTTTTT. It translates to CASSPAGSVEKLFF.

The CDR3 DNA sequence: TGTGCCGGCGGGACCAGCGGACATGTAGGAGCTTTCTTT. This translates into CAGGTSGHVGAFF. V gene TRBV7-9 combines with J gene TRBJ1-1, with a possible D match to TRBD1 (5 bases). Trimming took 11 bases from V and 10 from J, leaving 23 bases between them. The CDR3 runs 13 residues. CDR1 and CDR2 from the germline V gene are SEHNR and FQNEAQ (reference sequence).

The rearrangement joins TRBV7-2 to TRBJ1-2; D may be TRBD1 (6 bases). Germline CDR1 is SGHTA and CDR2 is FQGNSA. The V end lost 1 base, the J end lost 7 bases, and 16 bases lay between the germline ends. The CDR3 is made up of 15 amino acids. The CDR3 sequence is CASSLDGTNLGGYTF. The CDR3 DNA is TGTGCCAGCAGCTTAGATGGGACAAACTTAGGTGGCTACACCTTC. Looking up the rest from reference TRBV7-2 and TRBJ1-2 gives the full variable domain: GAGVSQSPSNKVTEKGKDVELRCDPISGHTALYWYRQSLGQGLEFLIYFQGNSAPDKSGLPSDRFSAERTGGSVSTLTIQRTQQEDSAVYLCASSLDGTNLGGYTFGSGTRLTVV.

This rearrangement joins TRBV19 to TRBJ1-2; TRBD1 might be the D (6 bases). The CDR3 is made up of 14 amino acids. Germline V gene sequence: CDR1 LNHDA, CDR2 SQIVND (reference sequence). The V end was cut by 5 bases, the J end by 4 bases, with 14 bases between. CDR3 amino acids: CASSFPTGRYGYTF. Here the CDR3 DNA reads TGTGCCAGTAGTTTCCCGACAGGTCGCTATGGCTACACCTTC.

V gene TRBV28 combines with J gene TRBJ1-1; 7 bases match TRBD1. Trimming removed 2 bases from V and 6 bases from J; junction bases left unmatched: 9. The CDR3 sequence is 15 residues long. The germline CDR1 and CDR2 sequences are MDHEN and SYDVKM. The CDR3 is CASSLGGTAFPEAFF. In nucleotides, the CDR3 is TGTGCCAGCAGTTTAGGGGGGACAGCGTTCCCTGAAGCTTTCTTT.

This chain uses TRBV30 with TRBJ2-7; D not resolved. Germline CDR1 is GTSNPN and CDR2 is SVGIG (reference sequence). V was pared by 4 bases and J by 3 bases, with 7 bases between. The CDR3 is 11 residues long. In nucleotides, the CDR3 is TGTGCCTGGAAAGGAGTCTACGAGCAGTACTTC. Translating gives CAWKGVYEQYF.

CDR3 in amino acids: CAISEKSSGGTGELFF. In DNA form, the CDR3 reads TGTGCCATCAGTGAGAAGTCGAGTGGAGGCACCGGGGAGCTGTTTTTT. V and J are TRBV10-3 and TRBJ2-2, with a weak D call TRBD2 (5 bases). The V gene lost 2 bases and the J gene lost 4 bases, with 14 bases spanning the gap. The germline CDR1 and CDR2 sequences are ENHRY and SYGVKD. The CDR3 consists of 16 residues.

V and J are TRBV6-5 and TRBJ1-4; no clear D. This CDR3 is 13 amino acids long. Trimming cost V 3 bases and J 4 bases, with 6 bases left between them. Germline values: CDR1 MNHEY, CDR2 SVGAGI. CDR3 amino acids: CASSYSVNEKLFF. CDR3 nucleotide sequence: TGTGCCAGCAGTTATTCGGTTAATGAAAAACTGTTTTTT.

The chain couples TRBV5-4 to TRBJ2-5; the match to TRBD2 covers 11 bases. Unmatched junction bases numbered 2, after V lost 0 bases and J lost 4 bases. In germline, CDR1 is SGHNT, CDR2 YYREEE (reference sequence). The CDR3 is made up of 15 amino acids. The DNA for the CDR3 is TGTGCCAGCAGCTTGGACACTAGCGGGAGAGAGACCCAGTACTTC. It specifies CASSLDTSGRETQYF.

In DNA, the CDR3 is TGTGCCAGCAGCCTTAGGGGAAGCACAGATACGCAGTATTTT. It specifies CASSLRGSTDTQYF. The gene calls are TRBV7-2 and TRBJ2-3, with a weak D call TRBD1 (5 bases). Germline CDR1 SGHTA, CDR2 FQGNSA. CDR3 length: 14 amino acids. V lost 5 bases, J lost 0 bases, and 9 bases lay in between.

J is TRBJ1-6 and V is TRBV27; D possibly corresponds to TRBD1 (6 bases). CDR1 and CDR2 from the germline V gene are MNHEY and SMNVEV (reference sequence). The CDR3 spans 13 residues. The V gene lost 8 bases and the J gene lost 7 bases, with 12 bases spanning the gap. In DNA, the CDR3 is TGTGCCAGCGGAAGAACAGGGAATTCACCCCTCCACTTT. It encodes CASGRTGNSPLHF.

The V gene is TRBV4-1, the J gene TRBJ2-1, with 11 positions matching TRBD2. The V gene's germline CDR1 is MGHRA and CDR2 YSYEKL. The CDR3 consists of 18 residues. Unmatched junction bases numbered 11, after V lost 3 bases and J lost 4 bases. Here the CDR3 reads CASSHWGGTSGFYNEQFF. The CDR3 DNA is TGCGCCAGCAGCCATTGGGGGGGGACTAGCGGATTTTACAATGAGCAGTTCTTC.

The gene calls are TRBV5-5 and TRBJ2-3; 10 bases map to TRBD2. CDR3 length equals 18 residues. Germline V gene sequence: CDR1 SGHKS, CDR2 YYEKEE (reference sequence). The J segment lost 1 base and the V segment lost 1 base, leaving 9 bases of the junction unmatched. CDR3 sequence reads: CASSLLLSSGSGTDTQYF. CDR3 in DNA: TGTGCCAGCAGCTTGCTTCTCTCTAGCGGGAGTGGCACAGATACGCAGTATTTT.

This clone was picked up a small number of times. The gene calls are TRBV6-5 and TRBJ1-6; 7 bases agree with TRBD1. This CDR3 spans 16 amino acids. Germline CDR1 and CDR2: MNHEY and SVGAGI. The trim removed 0 bases at V and 9 bases at J, leaving 8 bases unmatched. CDR3 in DNA: TGTGCCAGCAGTTACTCATCCCACAGGGGAGGTTCACCCCTCCACTTT. This codes for CASSYSSHRGGSPLHF.

The chain combines TRBV2 with TRBJ1-4; D is undetermined. Germline CDR1 is SNHLY and CDR2 is FYNNEI. Trimming left V 2 bases short and J 7 bases short, with 5 bases between. The CDR3 totals 12 residues. The CDR3 DNA follows: TGTGCCAGCAGTGAATATTCTGAAAAACTGTTTTTT. Its translation is CASSEYSEKLFF.

V usage is TRBV7-2 and J usage is TRBJ1-1; D possibly corresponds to TRBD1 (5 bases). This CDR3 region has 13 residues. Looked up from germline, CDR1 is SGHTA and CDR2 is FQGNSA. Between the trimmed V and J ends, which lost 5 bases and 3 bases, there was a span of 10 bases. The CDR3 protein is CASSPGGYTEAFF. CDR3 nucleotides: TGTGCCAGCAGCCCGGGGGGGTACACTGAAGCTTTCTTT.